The clone carrying this TCR beta chain is classed as large. This sample is part of a study of T cells in Graves' hyperthyroidism and ophthalmopathy. Disease duration under 2 months; hyperthyroidism patients were aged 18 to 65. The CDR3 covers 11 residues. The V gene lost 4 bases and the J gene lost 6 bases, with 5 bases spanning the gap. Germline CDR1 SGHAT, CDR2 FQNNGV. RNA transcripts served as the template for amplifying TCR beta CDR3 regions. HTBI primers were the set used in a first-round RT-PCR of the TCR CDR3. TCRdb called the multiplex PCR reads again in MiXCR, with one record for every CDR3 protein. This table holds about 300,000 distinct CDR3 sequences, roughly 15% found once.

This TCR was sampled from a middle-aged woman with Graves' hyperthyroidism. Source material: blood. V and J are TRBV11-2 and TRBJ2-3; D is undetermined. The chain's CDR3 is CASSSWDTQYF. The CDR3 DNA sequence: TGTGCCAGCAGCTCATGGGATACGCAGTATTTT.